The clone carrying this T cell receptor beta chain came up many times. The antigen is not known. V was cut by 1 base and J by 4 bases, with 10 bases left in between. This CDR3 region has 14 residues. The germline V gene has CDR1 SEHNR and CDR2 FQNEAQ (reference sequence). The record originates from a study of T-cell reconstitution after alpha-beta-depleted transplantation in children. Overall study findings and caveats: Recipient T cells and thymic progenitors that survived gave rise to the high TCRbeta diversity observed at day 60 in some patients. Hyperexpanded clones declined; after one year, newly produced T cells mostly supplied diversity.

This sample's TCRbeta library carried unique molecular identifier barcodes. TCRdb re-derived calls from the PCR reads in MiXCR, one entry per CDR3 protein. The sample lists roughly 500,000 distinct CDR3 sequences; about 10% were seen once. The source was PBMCs, collected before TCRalphabeta/CD19-depleted stem cell transplant. The clonotype originates from a child aged 2-15 years with inherited bone marrow failure, due to receive a stem cell transplant. This chain uses TRBV7-9 with TRBJ1-2, with D unclear. CDR3 sequence (DNA): TGTGCCAGCAGCTTAGTAGGCCAGATCTATGGCTACACCTTC. As protein: CASSLVGQIYGYTF. Full variable domain (rest looked up from reference TRBV7-9 and TRBJ1-2): DTGVSQNPRHKITKRGQNVTFRCDPISEHNRLYWYRQTLGQGPEFLTYFQNEAQLEKSRLLSDRFSAERPKGSFSTLEIQRTEQGDSAMYLCASSLVGQIYGYTFGSGTRLTVV.